This T cell receptor beta chain comes out of a study of cytomegalovirus exposure and HLA in healthy donors. General study points: In the 95 to 150 validation repertoires, approximately 94% of cluster scores exceeded 0, per a later analysis. High sensitivity and specificity were reportedly achieved when the classifier diagnosed cytomegalovirus status.

It was the roughly 130-subject validation cohort, separate from the approximately 680-subject first cohort, to which the donors belonged. The repertoire was sequenced with immunoSEQ multiplex PCR; TCRdb's copy has only in-frame clones and lacks some. The sample lists some 74,000 clones; over 85% were seen once. Points on this clone: Antigen specificity is unknown.

Germline lookup yields CDR1 SGHRS and CDR2 YFSETQ. Trimming removed 4 bases from V and 2 bases from J, with 9 bases in between. The CDR3 sequence is 13 residues long. The origin of this receptor is a woman in her twenties or thirties in good health and CMV-seronegative. The sequenced sample was PBMCs. The V and J genes are TRBV5-1 and TRBJ1-1; D remains unclear. CDR3 nucleotides: TGCGCCAGCAGCGCGGCAGCAAACACTGAAGCTTTCTTT. Translating it yields CASSAAANTEAFF.